Below are 21 T cell receptor beta chains sequenced from a single sample in a study of T cells after yellow fever vaccination. TCRdb reprocessed the 5' RACE reads via MiXCR and lists one record per CDR3 protein. The sample has 450,000 to 550,000 distinct CDR3 sequences, about a fifth seen once. The source material was PBMCs, sampled roughly 20 days after the first yellow fever vaccination. The receptors originated from a man between 18 and 29 years old who received the YFV17D yellow fever vaccine.

This clonotype has only a few counts. The chain carries TRBV27 and TRBJ2-3, with no clear D. V dropped 7 bases and J dropped 0 bases, with 5 bases sitting between them. The CDR3 extends over 12 amino acids. Per germline, CDR1 MNHEY and CDR2 SMNVEV (reference sequence). The CDR3 reads CASKTSTDTQYF. As DNA, the CDR3 is TGTGCCAGCAAAACTAGCACAGATACGCAGTATTTT.

This clonotype was observed a handful of times. CDR3 sequence reads: CASSPLTPQVLNEQFF. Here the CDR3 DNA reads TGTGCCAGCTCACCACTTACTCCACAGGTCCTCAATGAGCAGTTCTTC. V gene TRBV18 combines with J gene TRBJ2-1; a possible D gene is TRBD1 (5 bases). The V end lost 1 base, the J end lost 6 bases, and 16 bases lay between the germline ends. This CDR3 has 16 residues. Germline assignment: CDR1 KGHSH and CDR2 LQKENI.

The chain employs TRBV7-9 and TRBJ1-5; D call uncertain. Trimming shortened V by 3 bases and J by 4 bases, and 7 bases separated the two germline ends. This CDR3 spans 13 amino acids. Germline CDR1 is SEHNR and CDR2 is FQNEAQ (reference sequence). The CDR3 here is CASSFTENQPQHF. The CDR3 nucleotides are TGTGCCAGCAGCTTCACAGAGAATCAGCCCCAGCATTTT.

Only a few counts were recorded for this clonotype. The V and J genes are TRBV9 and TRBJ1-6; perhaps TRBD1 as D (6 bases). The CDR3 is 17 residues long. CDR1 and CDR2 (germline): SGDLS, YYNGEE. Trimming shortened V by 2 bases and J by 9 bases, and 21 bases separated the two germline ends. The CDR3 sequence: CASSVPKQGLGISPLHF. The CDR3 coding sequence is TGTGCCAGCAGCGTTCCTAAACAGGGTCTTGGGATTTCACCCCTCCACTTT.

This clonotype turned up a few times. The rearrangement uses TRBV20-1 and TRBJ2-7; 11 positions agree with TRBD2. Germline V gene lookup returns CDR1 DFQATT and CDR2 SNEGSKA (reference sequence). The CDR3 is 14 residues long. J gave up 1 base and V 3 bases, and 2 bases lay outside the gene matches. The CDR3 sequence is CSARGTSGSYEQYF. The CDR3 DNA is TGCAGTGCTAGGGGGACTAGCGGATCCTACGAGCAGTACTTC.

This chain connects TRBV4-2 to TRBJ2-6, with TRBD2 as a possible D gene (6 bases). The germline CDR1 and CDR2 sequences are LGHNA and YNFKEQ. The CDR3 loop spans 18 amino acids. Trimming pared 2 bases from V and 1 base from J, leaving 15 bases between. Here the CDR3 reads CASSQNRAEGSGANVLTF. CDR3 nucleotide sequence: TGTGCCAGCAGCCAAAATCGGGCGGAGGGATCTGGGGCCAACGTCCTGACTTTC.

The chain is built from TRBV10-2 and TRBJ2-5, with 10 positions matching TRBD2. Trimming removed 3 bases from V and 5 bases from J; junction bases left unmatched: 6. CDR3 length: 15 amino acids. The germline CDR1 and CDR2 sequences are WSHSY and SAAADI. CDR3: CASSDSGTSAETQYF. DNA for the CDR3: TGCGCCAGCAGTGACTCCGGGACTAGCGCGGAGACCCAGTACTTC.

V usage is TRBV25-1 and J usage is TRBJ1-3, with 10 positions matching TRBD1. Germline loops: CDR1 MGHDK, CDR2 SYGVNS. The junction had 3 bases not matched to a gene; V was cut back by 4 bases and J by 3 bases. CDR3 size: 15 residues. CDR3 sequence reads: CASSVGQGGGNTIYF. CDR3 bases: TGTGCCAGCAGTGTCGGACAGGGGGGTGGAAACACCATATATTTT.

V and J are TRBV5-5 and TRBJ2-5; 9 bases agree with TRBD1. This CDR3 is 15 amino acids long. Per germline, CDR1 SGHKS and CDR2 YYEKEE (reference sequence). V lost 4 bases, J lost 4 bases, and 8 bases stayed unmatched. CDR3 sequence reads: CASSGGTGWGETQYF. CDR3 bases: TGTGCCAGCAGCGGGGGGACAGGGTGGGGAGAGACCCAGTACTTC.

V usage is TRBV15 and J usage is TRBJ1-1; 12 nucleotides line up with TRBD1. Per germline, CDR1 LNHNV and CDR2 YYDKDF (reference sequence). This CDR3 region has 19 residues. The ends lost 2 bases at V and 5 bases at J; junction bases unmatched: 15. For the CDR3, the DNA is TGTGCCACCAGCAGATTGATCCGGGACAGGGGGCGTTCATGGACTGAAGCTTTCTTT. Its translation is CATSRLIRDRGRSWTEAFF.

This clonotype was observed a handful of times. The V and J genes are TRBV24-1 and TRBJ2-1; D might be TRBD1 or TRBD2, each matching 5 bases. The CDR3 extends over 14 amino acids. Between the trimmed V and J ends, which lost 6 bases and 7 bases, there was a span of 15 bases. CDR1 KGHDR and CDR2 SFDVKD come from the germline V gene. The CDR3 loop is CATSTTGAHNEQFF. In DNA form, the CDR3 reads TGTGCCACCAGTACTACCGGGGCCCATAATGAGCAGTTCTTC.

The chain joins TRBV7-9 to TRBJ2-7, with D perhaps being TRBD1 or TRBD2 (5 bases each). Trimming shortened V by 2 bases and J by 8 bases, and 16 bases separated the two germline ends. Germline CDR1 SEHNR, CDR2 FQNEAQ (reference sequence). The CDR3 is 14 residues long. In DNA, the CDR3 is TGTGCCAGCAGCTTATCTACCTTATTGGGACAGCAGTACTTC. Translation gives CASSLSTLLGQQYF.

This clonotype was seen a few times. V is TRBV5-6 and J is TRBJ1-3; D is unclear. In germline, CDR1 is SGHDT, CDR2 YYEEEE. V was clipped by 1 base and J by 0 bases, with 8 bases between them. The CDR3 covers 15 residues. CDR3 bases: TGTGCCAGCAGCTTGCAGCCCAGCTCTGGAAACACCATATATTTT. It encodes CASSLQPSSGNTIYF.

The chain links TRBV10-2 to TRBJ1-1; 9 positions agree with TRBD1. V shed 2 bases, J shed 6 bases, and the junction held 7 bases outside the gene matches. This CDR3 spans 15 amino acids. In germline, CDR1 is WSHSY, CDR2 SAAADI. The chain's CDR3 is CASSESETGGSEAFF. In DNA, the CDR3 is TGCGCCAGCAGTGAGAGTGAAACAGGGGGCTCTGAAGCTTTCTTT.

The chain employs TRBV12-3 or TRBV12-4 and TRBJ2-3; D is ambiguous. The CDR3 totals 11 residues. V was trimmed by 4 bases and J by 6 bases, leaving 5 bases between them. The CDR3 reads CASSWMDTQYF. For the CDR3, the DNA is TGTGCCAGCAGTTGGATGGATACGCAGTATTTT.

This clonotype has only a few counts. The chain links TRBV19 to TRBJ1-1, with D unclear. The CDR3 consists of 13 residues. The germline V and J ends were trimmed by 11 bases and 1 base, with 14 bases remaining between them. From germline, CDR1 is LNHDA and CDR2 SQIVND (reference sequence). CDR3 protein: CARRIGSNTEAFF. CDR3 nucleotides: TGTGCCCGGCGGATTGGGTCGAACACTGAAGCTTTCTTT.

This clonotype has more than one count but fewer than ten. The rearrangement joins TRBV9 to TRBJ1-4; D not resolved. Germline V gene sequence: CDR1 SGDLS, CDR2 YYNGEE. Deletions cut 4 bases from V and 0 bases from J, with 7 bases between. The CDR3 contains 14 residues. CDR3 coding DNA: TGTGCCAGCAGCAGGTCCGCAACTAATGAAAAACTGTTTTTT. Protein sequence: CASSRSATNEKLFF.

This sequence joins TRBV6-5 and TRBJ2-3, with D possibly matching TRBD2 (5 bases). This CDR3 is built from 16 residues. Deletions cut 2 bases from V and 1 base from J, with 13 bases between. In germline, CDR1 is MNHEY, CDR2 SVGAGI. Here the CDR3 DNA reads TGTGCCAGCAGTTACGGTGGAGGACGAGGCACAGATACGCAGTATTTT. This translates into CASSYGGGRGTDTQYF.

The J gene is TRBJ1-5, the V gene TRBV7-9; TRBD1 is a possible D gene (6 bases). Germline V CDR1 and CDR2: SEHNR, FQNEAQ (reference sequence). This CDR3 has 14 amino acids. The V end lost 5 bases, the J end lost 7 bases, and 15 bases lay between the germline ends. For the CDR3, the DNA is TGTGCCAGCAGCACATGGGGGGCCGGCCAGCCCCAGCATTTT. It specifies CASSTWGAGQPQHF.

Only a few counts were recorded for this clonotype. The chain couples TRBV5-1 to TRBJ1-1; TRBD1 might be the D (6 bases). The CDR3 has 15 amino acids. CDR1 and CDR2 from the germline V gene are SGHRS and YFSETQ. The ends were cut back, 0 bases at V and 4 bases at J, with 13 bases in the middle. As DNA, the CDR3 is TGCGCCAGCAGCTTGGGTCCAGGGGAGACCACTGAAGCTTTCTTT. Translation gives CASSLGPGETTEAFF. Full variable domain (missing parts from reference TRBV5-1 and TRBJ1-1): KAGVTQTPRYLIKTRGQQVTLSCSPISGHRSVSWYQQTPGQGLQFLFEYFSETQRNKGNFPGRFSGRQFSNSRSEMNVSTLELGDSALYLCASSLGPGETTEAFFGQGTRLTVV.

This clonotype was seen only a few times. This chain joins TRBV20-1 and TRBJ2-7, with no clear D. Germline CDR1 is DFQATT and CDR2 is SNEGSKA (reference sequence). CDR3 size: 12 residues. V was pared by 1 base and J by 1 base, with 5 bases between. The CDR3 bases are TGCAGTGCTAGAGGGTCTTCCTACGAGCAGTACGTC. Protein sequence: CSARGSSYEQYV.